These T cell receptor beta chains were read from a single sample in a study of shared clonotypes between healthy human individuals. Measured with immunoSEQ multiplex PCR; TCRdb has only the in-frame clones, and not every one. The sample includes roughly 2.6 million clones, approximately 92% of them seen just once. Sequencing input: naive CD4+ T cells sorted from blood. These receptors were taken from a man younger than 35 in good health. Each CDR3 is given with its conserved first and last residue. Fields, in order: J gene, V gene, D gene, clone size, CDR3 protein, CDR3 DNA. The D gene is left open where the match is weak. Clone size is not always given. Where it is, it says once, few, many or a class for expanded clones.

>TRBJ1-1|TRBV9|TRBD1|.
CASSPRTGTMNTEAFF
TGTGCCAGCAGCCCCCGGACAGGGACTATGAACACTGAAGCTTTCTTT
>TRBJ1-1|TRBV10-3|TRBD1|few
CAISANRGLAEAFF
TGTGCCATCAGTGCTAACAGGGGGCTGGCTGAAGCTTTCTTT
>TRBJ2-1|TRBV28|.|.
CASSFNGGSSYNEQFF
TGTGCCAGCAGTTTTAATGGGGGGAGCTCCTACAATGAGCAGTTCTTC
>TRBJ2-3|TRBV5-1|.|once
CASSLNRHFTDTQYF
TGCGCCAGCAGCTTGAATAGACACTTCACAGATACGCAGTATTTT
>TRBJ1-2|TRBV7-2|.|.
CASSPAGSRGYTF
TGTGCCAGCAGCCCTGCGGGCTCCCGTGGCTACACCTTC
>TRBJ2-6|TRBV29-1|TRBD1|.
CSGYSQGSGANVLTF
TGCAGCGGATATTCACAGGGGTCTGGGGCCAACGTCCTGACTTTC
>TRBJ2-7|TRBV10-3|TRBD2|.
CAITSGTYEQYF
TGTGCCATAACTAGCGGTACCTACGAGCAGTACTTC
>TRBJ1-3|TRBV30|.|.
CAWSVMAGNTIYF
TGTGCCTGGAGTGTTATGGCGGGAAACACCATATATTTT
>TRBJ2-1|TRBV5-1|TRBD2|once
CASSLEPSGGPNEQFF
TGCGCCAGCAGCTTGGAACCTAGCGGGGGGCCAAATGAGCAGTTCTTC
>TRBJ2-7|TRBV11-2|.|.
CASSSIGSYEQYF
TGTGCCAGCAGCTCTATCGGCTCCTACGAGCAGTACTTC
>TRBJ2-5|TRBV7-2|.|.
CASSFTQGYTEFTQYF
TGTGCCAGCAGCTTTACGCAGGGGTATACAGAGTTTACCCAGTACTTC
>TRBJ2-7|TRBV11-3|.|.
CASSLGTSYEQYF
TGTGCCAGCAGCCTTGGGACCTCCTACGAGCAGTACTTC
>TRBJ2-2|TRBV30|TRBD2|.
CAWSVLAGVAGELFF
TGTGCCTGGAGTGTACTAGCGGGGGTAGCCGGGGAGCTGTTTTTT